Given below is one T cell receptor beta chain in context. Source study methods: Amplified reference gene primers provided the basis for estimating nucleated cell counts. Clones were read by immunoSEQ multiplex PCR, and TCRdb kept only the in-frame ones, dropping some. Clone size and V and J calls were adopted from that table, with D and trimming inferred from the DNA. The sample shows 90,000 to 110,000 clones, around 74% of them seen only once. The data were taken from a study of blood T cell repertoires in COVID-19. This CDR3 is 13 amino acids long. The germline gives CDR1 SGDLS, CDR2 YYNGEE. Trimming took off 0 bases at V and 9 bases at J, with 13 bases between the two ends.

This clonotype originated in a woman in her seventies with acute or convalescent COVID-19. The chain employs TRBV9 and TRBJ2-7; D ambiguous. The material sequenced was peripheral blood. The CDR3 region has the DNA TGTGCCAGCAGCGTAGAAGCCATGGGCGCGCAGTACTTC. This sequence encodes CASSVEAMGAQYF.